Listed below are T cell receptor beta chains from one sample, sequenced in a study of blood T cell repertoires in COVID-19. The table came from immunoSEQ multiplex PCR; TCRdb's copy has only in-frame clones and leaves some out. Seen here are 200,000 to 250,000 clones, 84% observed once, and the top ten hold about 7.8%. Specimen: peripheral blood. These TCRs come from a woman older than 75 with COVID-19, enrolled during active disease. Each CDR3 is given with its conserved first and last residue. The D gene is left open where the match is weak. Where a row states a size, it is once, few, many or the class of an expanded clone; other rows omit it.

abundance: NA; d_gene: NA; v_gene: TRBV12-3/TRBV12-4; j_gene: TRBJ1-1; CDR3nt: TGTGCCAGCAGTTTTTCCGGGGACACTGAAGCTTTCTTT; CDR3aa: CASSFSGDTEAFF
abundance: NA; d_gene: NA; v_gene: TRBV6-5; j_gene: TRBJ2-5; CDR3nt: TGTGCCAGCAGCGAAGAGACCCAGTACTTC; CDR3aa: CASSEETQYF
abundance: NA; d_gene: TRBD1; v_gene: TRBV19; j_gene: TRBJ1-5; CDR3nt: TGTGCCAGTAGTAATCCGACAGGGACCAATCAGCCCCAGCATTTT; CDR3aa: CASSNPTGTNQPQHF
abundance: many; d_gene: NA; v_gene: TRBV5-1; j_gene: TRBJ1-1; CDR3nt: TGCGCCAGCAGCACCGGGGGGAACACTGAAGCTTTCTTT; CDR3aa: CASSTGGNTEAFF
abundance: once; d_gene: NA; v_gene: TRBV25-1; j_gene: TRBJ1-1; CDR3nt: TGTGCCAGCAGTGATTCTGTCAGGGTCGACACTGAAGCTTTCTTT; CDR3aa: CASSDSVRVDTEAFF
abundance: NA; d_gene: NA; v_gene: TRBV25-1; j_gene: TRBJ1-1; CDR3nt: TGTGCCAGCATCGCGGGTACGGGGAACACTGAAGCTTTCTTT; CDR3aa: CASIAGTGNTEAFF
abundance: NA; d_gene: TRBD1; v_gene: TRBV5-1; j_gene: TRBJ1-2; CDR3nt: TGCGCCAGCAGCGGAGGACAGGGGGGGTTATTCAACTATGGCTACACCTTC; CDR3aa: CASSGGQGGLFNYGYTF
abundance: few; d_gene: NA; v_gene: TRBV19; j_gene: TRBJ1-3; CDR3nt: TGTGCCAGCCTAAACCCAGGGTCTGGAAACACCATATATTTT; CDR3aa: CASLNPGSGNTIYF
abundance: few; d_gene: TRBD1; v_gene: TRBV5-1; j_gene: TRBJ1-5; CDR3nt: TGCGCCAGCAGTTTCGCAGGGGGGCATGGTCAGCCCCAGCATTTT; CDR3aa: CASSFAGGHGQPQHF
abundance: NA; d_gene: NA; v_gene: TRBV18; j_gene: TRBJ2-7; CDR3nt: TGTGCCAGCTCACCACCCAATCAGGATCAGGACGAGCAGTACTTC; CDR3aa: CASSPPNQDQDEQYF
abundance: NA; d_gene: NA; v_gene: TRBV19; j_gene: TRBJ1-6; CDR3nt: TGTGCCAGTAGTATAGATCGGGGGAATTCACCCCTCCACTTT; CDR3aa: CASSIDRGNSPLHF
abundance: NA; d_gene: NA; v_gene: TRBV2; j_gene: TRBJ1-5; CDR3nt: TGTGCCAGCAGGGTTAATGGGCTCCTGGGCAATCAGCCCCAGCATTTT; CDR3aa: CASRVNGLLGNQPQHF
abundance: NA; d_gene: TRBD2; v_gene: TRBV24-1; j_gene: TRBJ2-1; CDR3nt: TGTGCCACCAAGGGACCAGCGGGGGGGGAGCAGTTCTTC; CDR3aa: CATKGPAGGEQFF
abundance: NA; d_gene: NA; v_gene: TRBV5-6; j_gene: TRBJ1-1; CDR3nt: TGTGCCAGCAGCGCAACAGCGAACACTGAAGCTTTCTTT; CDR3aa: CASSATANTEAFF
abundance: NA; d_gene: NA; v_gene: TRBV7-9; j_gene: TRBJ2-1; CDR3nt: TGTGCCAGCAGCTTACCCCAGTACAATGAGCAGTTCTTC; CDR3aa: CASSLPQYNEQFF
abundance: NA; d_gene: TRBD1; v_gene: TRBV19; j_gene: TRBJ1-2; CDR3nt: TGTGCCAGTAGTGGACAGGGGGGCCCCGGCTACACCTTC; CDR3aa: CASSGQGGPGYTF
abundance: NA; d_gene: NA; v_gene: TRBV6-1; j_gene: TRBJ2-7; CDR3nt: TGTGCCAGCAGTGAGGGCCCCGACAGGTCGATCTACGAGCAGTACTTC; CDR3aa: CASSEGPDRSIYEQYF
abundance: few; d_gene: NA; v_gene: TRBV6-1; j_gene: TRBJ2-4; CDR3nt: TGTGCCAGCAGTGATGAACGGTTCGCGGCCAAAAACATTCAGTACTTC; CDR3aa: CASSDERFAAKNIQYF
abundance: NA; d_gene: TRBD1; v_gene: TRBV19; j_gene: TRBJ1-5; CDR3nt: TGTGCCAGTAGTATTTCCCCACAGGGGAATCAGCCCCAGCATTTT; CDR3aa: CASSISPQGNQPQHF
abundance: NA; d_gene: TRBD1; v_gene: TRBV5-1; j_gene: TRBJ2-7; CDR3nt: TGCGCCAGCAGCGTGGGACAGGGGTGGTACGAGCAGTACTTC; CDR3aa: CASSVGQGWYEQYF
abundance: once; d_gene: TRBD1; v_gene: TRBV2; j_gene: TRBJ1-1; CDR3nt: TGTGCCAGCAGGGGAGGACAGGGGGGTGAAGCTTTCTTT; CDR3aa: CASRGGQGGEAFF
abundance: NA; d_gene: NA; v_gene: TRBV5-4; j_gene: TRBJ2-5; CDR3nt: TGTGCCAGCAGCCCGGGACTCGCGGGAGAGACCCAGTACTTC; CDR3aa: CASSPGLAGETQYF
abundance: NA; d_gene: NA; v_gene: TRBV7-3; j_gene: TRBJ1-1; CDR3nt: TGTGCCAGCAGCCTCACCGGGGGGCCCACTGAAGCTTTCTTT; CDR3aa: CASSLTGGPTEAFF
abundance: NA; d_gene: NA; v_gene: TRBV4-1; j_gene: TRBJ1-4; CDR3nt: TGCGCCAGCAGCCAATCGACGGGAGATAATGAAAAACTGTTTTTT; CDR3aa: CASSQSTGDNEKLFF
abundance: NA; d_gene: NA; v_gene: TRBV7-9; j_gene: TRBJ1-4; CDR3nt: TGTGCCAGCAGCTTAGACAGCCTTAATGAAAAACTGTTTTTT; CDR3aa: CASSLDSLNEKLFF
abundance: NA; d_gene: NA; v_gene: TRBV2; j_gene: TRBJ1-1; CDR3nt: TGTGCCAGCAACATGAACACTGAAGCTTTCTTT; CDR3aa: CASNMNTEAFF
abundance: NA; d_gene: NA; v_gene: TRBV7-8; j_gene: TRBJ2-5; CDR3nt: TGTGCCAGCAGCCGTGGGGCCCCGGAGACCCAGTACTTC; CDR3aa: CASSRGAPETQYF